This T cell receptor (beta chain) appears in the sequencing data of a study of sequential checkpoint blockade in melanoma. About the research overall: Each arm's sequence ended with maintenance nivolumab.

Profiling relied on immunoSEQ multiplex PCR, and the TCRdb table lists in-frame clones only, not all of them. This table holds 30,000 to 45,000 clones, over 75% found once. This clone was seen only a few times. Specified treatment: randomized to nivolumab then ipilimumab (arm A) or the reverse (arm B). DNA-damaging chemotherapy had not been given to any patient beforehand. From thawed PBMCs, live CD3+CD8+ cells negative for CD19 and CD56 were sorted. The germline V gene encodes CDR1 SGHRS and CDR2 YFSETQ. V trimming: 9 bases; J trimming: 5 bases; junction bases outside the gene matches: 7. The CDR3 has 13 residues.

The TCR originated in a human donor with melanoma. The gene calls are TRBV5-1 and TRBJ2-1, with 8 bases matching TRBD2. The source was CD8+ T cells sorted from blood (inferred from file names), collected from a patient given nivolumab and ipilimumab in sequence. DNA of the CDR3: TGCGCCACCAAGCGGGAGTCAAACAATGAGCAGTTCTTC. This sequence encodes CATKRESNNEQFF. The whole variable domain, remainder taken from reference TRBV5-1 and TRBJ2-1, is KAGVTQTPRYLIKTRGQQVTLSCSPISGHRSVSWYQQTPGQGLQFLFEYFSETQRNKGNFPGRFSGRQFSNSRSEMNVSTLELGDSALYLCATKRESNNEQFFGPGTRLTVL.